What follows is one T cell receptor (beta chain) and its context. These data come from a study of blood T cell repertoires in COVID-19. Study in general: The study drew acute and convalescent COVID-19 samples from the United States, Italy and Spain.

Per the authors' pipeline: By means of reference gene primer amplification, nucleated cell counts were estimated. Sequencing used immunoSEQ multiplex PCR; TCRdb keeps in-frame clones, though not all of them. V, J and clone size derive from that table, while D and trimming were established from the DNA sequence. In the table there are fewer than 200,000 clones, 65% to 90% of which are singletons. Germline CDR1 reads MRHNA; CDR2 reads SNTAGT. The V segment lost 2 bases and the J segment 7 bases; nucleotides outside the gene matches: 2. The CDR3 length is 13 residues. The receptor was derived from a man aged 50-60 years with active or convalescent COVID-19. V and J are TRBV6-4 and TRBJ1-2; 9 nucleotides match TRBD1. Sequenced sample: peripheral blood. Here the CDR3 reads CASSDTGGSGYTF. As DNA, the CDR3 is TGTGCCAGCAGTGACACAGGGGGCAGTGGCTACACCTTC.